Included here is one TCR beta chain sequence, with context. The sample belongs to a study of blood T cell repertoires in COVID-19. This CDR3 contains 13 residues. The V gene lost 3 bases and the J gene lost 3 bases, with 8 bases spanning the gap. Germline V gives CDR1 KGHSH, CDR2 LQKENI. Only in-frame clones appear in the TCRdb table, and some are missing; sequencing was by immunoSEQ multiplex PCR. Altogether over 150,000 clones are present, nearly 80% being singletons, with the ten largest covering roughly 1.7%. The specimen was peripheral blood. The rearrangement links TRBV18 to TRBJ1-2, with unresolved D. This clonotype was obtained from a man at least 80 years old with acute or convalescent COVID-19. CDR3 protein: CASSPSFDYGYTF. DNA for the CDR3: TGTGCCAGCTCACCCTCCTTCGACTATGGCTACACCTTC. The full variable domain, its missing parts supplied by reference TRBV18 and TRBJ1-2, is NAGVMQNPRHLVRRRGQEARLRCSPMKGHSHVYWYRQLPEEGLKFMVYLQKENIIDESGMPKERFSAEFPKEGPSILRIQQVVRGDSAAYFCASSPSFDYGYTFGSGTRLTVV.